The source of this T cell receptor (beta chain) is a study of blood T cells in healthy people across ages. For this clonotype: Its antigen is undetermined.

Donation came from healthy Caucasian individuals in Russia who were aged about 6 to 95. The authors ran a second PCR of roughly 6 to 11 cycles using a sample-barcoded 5' primer and a J-beta primer mix. Tags on each cDNA molecule came from a template-switch adaptor with 12 random nucleotides. TCRdb analysed the 5' RACE reads with MiXCR anew, one entry per CDR3 protein. The profile shows around 940,000 distinct CDR3 sequences, roughly 51% of them singletons. Germline CDR1 ENHRY, CDR2 SYGVKD. Trimming stripped 1 base from V and 4 bases from J, with 7 bases between. There are 13 residues in the CDR3. Overall study findings and caveats: Reliance upon unsorted PBMCs precluded definitive naive versus antigen-experienced comparison.

Sequences were obtained from blood. The receptor was derived from an older woman in good health. The chain has TRBV10-3 and TRBJ1-2; D is ambiguous. CDR3 sequence: CAISEWQAYGYTF. As DNA, the CDR3 is TGTGCCATCAGTGAGTGGCAGGCCTATGGCTACACCTTC.